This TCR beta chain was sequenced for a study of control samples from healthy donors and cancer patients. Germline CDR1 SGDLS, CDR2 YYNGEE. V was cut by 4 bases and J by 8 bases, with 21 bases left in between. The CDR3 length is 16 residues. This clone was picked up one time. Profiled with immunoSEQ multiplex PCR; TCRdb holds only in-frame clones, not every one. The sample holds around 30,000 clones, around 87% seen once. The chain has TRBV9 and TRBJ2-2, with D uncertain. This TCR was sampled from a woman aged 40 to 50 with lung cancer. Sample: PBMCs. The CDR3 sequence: CASSRRDPPSRGELFF. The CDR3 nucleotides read TGTGCCAGCAGCAGACGAGACCCGCCCAGTCGGGGGGAGCTGTTTTTT.